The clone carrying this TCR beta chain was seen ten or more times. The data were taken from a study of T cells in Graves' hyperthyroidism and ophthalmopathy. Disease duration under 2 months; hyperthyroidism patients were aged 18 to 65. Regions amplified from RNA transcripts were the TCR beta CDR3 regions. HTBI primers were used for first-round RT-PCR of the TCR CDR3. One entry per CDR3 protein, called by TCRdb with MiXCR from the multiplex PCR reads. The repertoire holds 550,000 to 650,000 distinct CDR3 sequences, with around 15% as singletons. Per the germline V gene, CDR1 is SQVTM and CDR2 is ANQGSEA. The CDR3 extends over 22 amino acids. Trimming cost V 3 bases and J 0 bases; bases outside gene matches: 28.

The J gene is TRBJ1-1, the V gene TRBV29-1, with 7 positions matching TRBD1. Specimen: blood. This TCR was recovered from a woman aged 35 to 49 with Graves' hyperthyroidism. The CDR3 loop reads CSVDYSFGDRAPSIPLNTEAFF. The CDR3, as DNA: TGCAGCGTTGATTATAGCTTTGGAGACAGGGCCCCTTCTATACCCTTGAACACTGAAGCTTTCTTT.